These T cell receptor beta chains were read from a single sample in a study of blood T cell repertoires in COVID-19. The data were produced by immunoSEQ multiplex PCR, yet TCRdb's version contains in-frame clones alone and is incomplete. This sample has 95,000 to 150,000 clones, with approximately 80% found just once. Sequenced material: peripheral blood. The source is a woman between 70 and 85 years old with acute or convalescent COVID-19. The conserved cysteine and the conserved F or W are not part of the CDR3 here. Each record gives: J gene, V gene, CDR3 protein.

>TRBJ1-6|TRBV30
AWTSGPWGSPLH
>TRBJ2-1|TRBV15
ATSRTRETVNEQF
>TRBJ1-1|TRBV2
ASRTDTVNTEAF
>TRBJ2-6|TRBV4-3
ASSQVRGYSGANVLT
>TRBJ2-5|TRBV5-6
ASSLVLAAIETQY
>TRBJ1-1|TRBV3-1/TRBV3-2
ASSQGNRGTEAF
>TRBJ2-2|TRBV11-3
ASSSRWGQGAGELF
>TRBJ2-5|TRBV6-2/TRBV6-3
ASSSIGTVETQY
>TRBJ2-1|TRBV11-3
ASSDETSRNEQF
>TRBJ1-1|TRBV11-3
ASSFLTQNTEAF
>TRBJ1-5|TRBV6-5
ASSRQVSQPQH
>TRBJ1-2|TRBV6-5
ASSYSGQGLIVT
>TRBJ1-1|TRBV11-3
ASSSTALTEAF
>TRBJ1-2|TRBV2
ASSPSGGIAFGYT
>TRBJ2-1|TRBV16
ASTTYRDRVWGEQF
>TRBJ1-2|TRBV19
ASKDRGTFYGYT
>TRBJ2-3|TRBV10-3
AISEGQGDTDTQY
>TRBJ2-7|TRBV11-1
ASKLDRGSYEQY
>TRBJ2-7|TRBV11-3
ASSYYYEQY
>TRBJ2-3|TRBV18
ASSPPMSQGGDTQY
>TRBJ1-4|TRBV2
ASRYSNEKLF
>TRBJ1-5|TRBV20-1
SASGGNSNQPQH
>TRBJ1-2|TRBV18
ASSPPYDRGLYGYT
>TRBJ1-6|TRBV19
ASSGKAGGNSPLH
>TRBJ1-5|TRBV28
ASSFTYSNQPQH
>TRBJ2-5|TRBV7-2
ASSLASGVQETQY
>TRBJ1-1|TRBV7-8
ASSLVRLEAF
>TRBJ2-5|TRBV9
ASSVVAGGQETQY
>TRBJ1-5|TRBV6-1
ASSEAGGARGQPQH
>TRBJ2-5|TRBV10-1
ASSESVGLARY
>TRBJ1-1|TRBV2
ASSDPGQKNTEAF
>TRBJ1-2|TRBV11-3
ASSLGDLAGGYGYT
>TRBJ2-2|TRBV9
ASSVRLPGSTGELF
>TRBJ1-5|TRBV4-1
ASSRQPDQPQH
>TRBJ1-1|TRBV4-1
ASSQDQLVNTEAF
>TRBJ1-2|TRBV6-2/TRBV6-3
ASSYEQGFNYGYT
>TRBJ1-1|TRBV4-1
ASKEADLNTEAF
>TRBJ1-1|TRBV28
ASRVGTTRKAF
>TRBJ1-5|TRBV7-8
ASSLTTGGQPQH
>TRBJ1-1|TRBV7-7
ASSLTRGTEAF
>TRBJ2-7|TRBV19
ASSTTGTGGSEQY
>TRBJ2-5|TRBV7-9
ASKGAGGIETQY